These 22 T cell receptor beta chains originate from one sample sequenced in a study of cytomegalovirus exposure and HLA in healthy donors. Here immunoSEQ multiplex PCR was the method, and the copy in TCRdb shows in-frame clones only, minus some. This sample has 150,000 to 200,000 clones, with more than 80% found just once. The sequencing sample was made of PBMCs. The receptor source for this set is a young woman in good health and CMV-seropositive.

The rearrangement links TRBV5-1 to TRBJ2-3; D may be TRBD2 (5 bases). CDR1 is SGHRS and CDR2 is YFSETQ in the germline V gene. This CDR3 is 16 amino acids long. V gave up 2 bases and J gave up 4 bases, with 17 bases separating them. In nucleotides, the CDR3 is TGCGCCAGCAGCTTTTTCTCGGGTGGAGGCGCAGATACGCAGTATTTT. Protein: CASSFFSGGGADTQYF.

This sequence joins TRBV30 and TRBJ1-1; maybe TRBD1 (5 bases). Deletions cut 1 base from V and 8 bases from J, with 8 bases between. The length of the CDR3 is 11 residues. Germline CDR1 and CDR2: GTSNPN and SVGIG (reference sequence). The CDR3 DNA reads TGTGCCTGGAGTGGCAACAGGGAAGCTTTCTTT. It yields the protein CAWSGNREAFF.

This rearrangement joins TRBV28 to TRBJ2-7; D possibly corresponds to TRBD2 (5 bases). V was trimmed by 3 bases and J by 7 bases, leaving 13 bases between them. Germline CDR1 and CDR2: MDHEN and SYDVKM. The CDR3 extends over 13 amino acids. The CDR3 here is CASSFGIGPEQYF. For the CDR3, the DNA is TGTGCCAGCAGTTTCGGGATAGGCCCTGAGCAGTACTTC.

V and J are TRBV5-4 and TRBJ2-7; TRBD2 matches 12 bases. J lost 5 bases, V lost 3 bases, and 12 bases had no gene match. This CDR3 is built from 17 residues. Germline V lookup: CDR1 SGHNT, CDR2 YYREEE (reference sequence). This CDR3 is CASSSSGLAGPFNEQYF. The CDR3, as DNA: TGTGCCAGCAGCTCCTCCGGACTAGCGGGGCCCTTTAACGAGCAGTACTTC.

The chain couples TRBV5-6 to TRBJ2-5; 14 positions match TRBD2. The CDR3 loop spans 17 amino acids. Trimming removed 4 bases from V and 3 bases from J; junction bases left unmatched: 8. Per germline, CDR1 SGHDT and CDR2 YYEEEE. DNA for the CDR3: TGTGCCAGCAGCCCGGGACTAGCGGGGGTCCCCAAAGAGACCCAGTACTTC. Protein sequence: CASSPGLAGVPKETQYF.

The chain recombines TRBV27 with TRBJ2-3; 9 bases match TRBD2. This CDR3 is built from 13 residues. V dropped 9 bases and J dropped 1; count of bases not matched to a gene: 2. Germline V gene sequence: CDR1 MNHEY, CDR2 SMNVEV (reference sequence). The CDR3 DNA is TGTGCCAGTTGGACTAGCGGCACAGATACGCAGTATTTT. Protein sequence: CASWTSGTDTQYF.

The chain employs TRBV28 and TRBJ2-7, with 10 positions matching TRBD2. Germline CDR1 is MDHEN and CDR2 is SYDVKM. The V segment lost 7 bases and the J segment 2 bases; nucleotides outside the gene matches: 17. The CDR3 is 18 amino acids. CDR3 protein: CASISGLAGAAGAYEQYF. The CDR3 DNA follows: TGTGCCAGCATCAGTGGGCTAGCGGGAGCCGCGGGTGCCTACGAGCAGTACTTC.

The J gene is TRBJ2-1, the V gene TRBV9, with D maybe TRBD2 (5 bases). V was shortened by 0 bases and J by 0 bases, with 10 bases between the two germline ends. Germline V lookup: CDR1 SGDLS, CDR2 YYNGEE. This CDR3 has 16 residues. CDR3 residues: CASSVVERSSYNEQFF. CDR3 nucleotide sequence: TGTGCCAGCAGCGTAGTTGAGCGGAGCTCCTACAATGAGCAGTTCTTC.

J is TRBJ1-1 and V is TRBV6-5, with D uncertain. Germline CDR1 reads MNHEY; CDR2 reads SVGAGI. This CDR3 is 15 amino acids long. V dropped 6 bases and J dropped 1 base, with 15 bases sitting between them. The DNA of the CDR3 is TGTGCCAGCAGCCTCGGGATAAGGGAGAACACTGAAGCTTTCTTT. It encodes CASSLGIRENTEAFF.

In DNA, the CDR3 is TGTGCCACCCAGGCTATTGCCGGGGGGTCGTTCGGCACAGATACGCAGTATTTT. Translating gives CATQAIAGGSFGTDTQYF. This chain links TRBV10-3 with TRBJ2-3; 7 nucleotides agree with TRBD2. Germline trimming cut 10 bases from V and 1 base from J; bases unmatched to any gene: 20. The CDR3 is 18 amino acids. In germline, CDR1 is ENHRY, CDR2 SYGVKD.

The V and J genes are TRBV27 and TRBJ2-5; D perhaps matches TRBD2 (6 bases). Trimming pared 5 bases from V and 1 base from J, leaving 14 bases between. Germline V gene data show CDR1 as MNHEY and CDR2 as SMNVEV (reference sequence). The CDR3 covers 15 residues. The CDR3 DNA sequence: TGTGCCAGCAGTCCCCGGCGGGGCAGCCAAGAGACCCAGTACTTC. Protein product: CASSPRRGSQETQYF.

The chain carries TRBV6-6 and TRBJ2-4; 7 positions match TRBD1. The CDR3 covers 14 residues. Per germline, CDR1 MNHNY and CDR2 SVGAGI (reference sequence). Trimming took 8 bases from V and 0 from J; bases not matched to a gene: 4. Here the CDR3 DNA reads TGTGCCAGCCTCGGGACAGTAGCCAAAAACATTCAGTACTTC. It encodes CASLGTVAKNIQYF.

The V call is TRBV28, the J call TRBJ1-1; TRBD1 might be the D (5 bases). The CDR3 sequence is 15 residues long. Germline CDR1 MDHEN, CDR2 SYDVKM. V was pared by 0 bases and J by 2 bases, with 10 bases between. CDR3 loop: CASSLWLGGNTEAFF. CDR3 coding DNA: TGTGCCAGCAGTTTATGGCTGGGGGGAAACACTGAAGCTTTCTTT. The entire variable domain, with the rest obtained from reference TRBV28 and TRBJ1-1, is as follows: DVKVTQSSRYLVKRTGEKVFLECVQDMDHENMFWYRQDPGLGLRLIYFSYDVKMKEKGDIPEGYSVSREKKERFSLILESASTNQTSMYLCASSLWLGGNTEAFFGQGTRLTVV.

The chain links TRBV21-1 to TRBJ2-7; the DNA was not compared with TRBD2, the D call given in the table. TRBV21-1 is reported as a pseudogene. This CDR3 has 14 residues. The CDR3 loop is CASSKKRETSEQYF. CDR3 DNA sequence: TGTGCCAGCAGCAAGAAAAGGGAAACTAGTGAGCAGTACTTC.

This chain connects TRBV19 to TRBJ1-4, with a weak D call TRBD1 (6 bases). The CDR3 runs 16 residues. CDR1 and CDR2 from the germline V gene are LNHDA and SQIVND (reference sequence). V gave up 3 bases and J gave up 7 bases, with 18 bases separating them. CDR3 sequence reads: CASSMIRGRGSEKLFF. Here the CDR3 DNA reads TGTGCCAGTAGTATGATACGGGGCAGGGGAAGTGAAAAACTGTTTTTT.

For the CDR3, the DNA is TGTGCCAGCAGCTTTAGCGGGGGGGCGGAGACCCAGTACTTC. Translating it yields CASSFSGGAETQYF. The gene calls are TRBV5-4 and TRBJ2-5; 11 bases match TRBD2. This CDR3 has 14 residues. CDR1 SGHNT and CDR2 YYREEE come from the germline V gene (reference sequence). Trimming took 2 bases from V and 5 from J; bases not matched to a gene: 2.

CDR3 loop: CASSPKATEAFF. As DNA, the CDR3 is TGTGCCAGCAGCCCGAAAGCGACTGAAGCTTTCTTT. The chain is built from TRBV7-9 and TRBJ1-1; D uncertain. The germline CDR1 and CDR2 sequences are SEHNR and FQNEAQ (reference sequence). Between the trimmed V and J ends, which lost 5 bases and 5 bases, there was a span of 9 bases. This CDR3 is 12 amino acids long.

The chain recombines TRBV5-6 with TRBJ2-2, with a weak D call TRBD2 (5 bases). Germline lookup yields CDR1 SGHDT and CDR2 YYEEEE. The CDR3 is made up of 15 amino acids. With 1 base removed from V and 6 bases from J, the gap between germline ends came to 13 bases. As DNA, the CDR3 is TGTGCCAGCAGCTTGTCCTGGGAGAGGGCCGGGGAGCTGTTTTTT. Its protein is CASSLSWERAGELFF.

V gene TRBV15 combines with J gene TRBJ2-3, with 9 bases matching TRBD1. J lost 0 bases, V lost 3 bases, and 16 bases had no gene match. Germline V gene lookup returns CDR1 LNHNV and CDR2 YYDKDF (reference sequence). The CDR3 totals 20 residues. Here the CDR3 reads CATSRKQGAGVGSSTDTQYF. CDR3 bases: TGTGCCACCAGCAGGAAACAGGGGGCGGGGGTCGGTTCTAGCACAGATACGCAGTATTTT.

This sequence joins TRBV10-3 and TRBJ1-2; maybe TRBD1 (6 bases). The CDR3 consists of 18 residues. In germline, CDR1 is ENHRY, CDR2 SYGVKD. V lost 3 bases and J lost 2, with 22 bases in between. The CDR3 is CAISEIQGSFYLNYGYTF. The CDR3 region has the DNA TGTGCCATCAGTGAAATACAGGGTTCGTTCTATTTGAACTATGGCTACACCTTC.

CDR3 sequence: CASSLAAGRYNEQFF. CDR3 in DNA: TGCGCCAGCAGCTTGGCGGCAGGGAGGTACAATGAGCAGTTCTTC. The chain recombines TRBV5-1 with TRBJ2-1; perhaps TRBD2 as D (6 bases). With 0 bases removed from V and 4 bases from J, the gap between germline ends came to 11 bases. This CDR3 has 15 residues. CDR1 is SGHRS, CDR2 YFSETQ, per germline.

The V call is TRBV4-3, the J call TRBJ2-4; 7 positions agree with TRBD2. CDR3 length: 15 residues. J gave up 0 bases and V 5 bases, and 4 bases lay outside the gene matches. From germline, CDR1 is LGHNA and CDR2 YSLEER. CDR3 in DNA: TGCGCCAGCAGCTTCAGCGGGGCAGCCAAAAACATTCAGTACTTC. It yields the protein CASSFSGAAKNIQYF.